A selection of T cell receptor beta chains follows, all from one sample in a study of T cells in tumors after PD-1 blockade. Generated by immunoSEQ multiplex PCR, the TCRdb table keeps only in-frame clones and is missing some. This sample carries approximately 47,000 clones, roughly 84% of them seen once, and the ten largest clones take about 9.3%. The sequences come from PBMCs, collected before anti-PD-1 therapy. These receptors came from a human donor with advanced basal cell or squamous cell carcinoma (not recorded which). Each CDR3 is given without its conserved first and last residue. Fields, in order: J gene, V gene, clone size, CDR3 protein. Size tells how often a clone was seen (once, few, many) or the class of an expanded clone, and some rows leave it out.

J gene: TRBJ2-2; V gene: TRBV5-5; clone size: -; CDR3 protein: ASSMVVYGELF
J gene: TRBJ1-1; V gene: TRBV3-1/TRBV3-2; clone size: -; CDR3 protein: ASGNGQSGEAF
J gene: TRBJ1-5; V gene: TRBV4-1; clone size: -; CDR3 protein: ASSPGGNSNQPQH
J gene: TRBJ2-3; V gene: TRBV10-2; clone size: -; CDR3 protein: ASRLAGGQDTQY
J gene: TRBJ2-3; V gene: TRBV24-1; clone size: -; CDR3 protein: ATIYGGGITDTQY
J gene: TRBJ1-2; V gene: TRBV2; clone size: once; CDR3 protein: ASSAGRTDTIGGYT
J gene: TRBJ2-7; V gene: TRBV13; clone size: -; CDR3 protein: ASSGRGKTYEQY
J gene: TRBJ2-3; V gene: TRBV5-6; clone size: -; CDR3 protein: ASSTSPGDTQY
J gene: TRBJ1-1; V gene: TRBV3-1/TRBV3-2; clone size: few; CDR3 protein: ASSRVLGTEAF
J gene: TRBJ2-2; V gene: TRBV13; clone size: -; CDR3 protein: ASSLGNTGELF
J gene: TRBJ1-1; V gene: TRBV28; clone size: -; CDR3 protein: ASLNGDRFTEAF
J gene: TRBJ1-5; V gene: TRBV6-1; clone size: -; CDR3 protein: ASSERQQENNQPQH
J gene: TRBJ2-5; V gene: TRBV2; clone size: once; CDR3 protein: ASMAEIEGTQY
J gene: TRBJ1-3; V gene: TRBV9; clone size: -; CDR3 protein: ASRQGNTIY
J gene: TRBJ1-1; V gene: TRBV19; clone size: -; CDR3 protein: ASTHGQANTEAF
J gene: TRBJ2-1; V gene: TRBV7-2; clone size: -; CDR3 protein: ASSLSSGGADYNEQF